This T cell receptor (beta chain) was identified during a study of CD8 T cells in Susac syndrome. This CDR3 contains 15 residues. Trimming removed 5 bases at V and 0 bases at J, with 14 bases between. In germline, CDR1 is SGHTA, CDR2 FQGNSA. RNA amounts of about 0.5 to 1 ug underwent reverse transcription with random hexamers. TCRdb reprocessed the immunoSEQ multiplex PCR reads with MiXCR, giving one entry per CDR3 protein. The profile shows some 160,000 distinct CDR3 sequences, 90% to 95% of them singletons. The clonotype originates from a human donor with Susac syndrome. The sample was CD4+ T cells from PBMCs. The chain has TRBV7-2 and TRBJ2-7; D remains unclear. The CDR3 coding sequence is TGTGCCAGCAGCCCCCCCGGGCTGGGCTCCTACGAGCAGTACTTC. This codes for CASSPPGLGSYEQYF.